This T cell receptor beta chain was obtained from a study of shared clonotypes between healthy human individuals. Naive CD8 cells were CD45RO-negative, positively selected for CCR7, excluding terminally differentiated effector memory CD45RA+ cells. Free of recent acute infections or vaccinations, the donors were healthy HIV-negative adults. This clone appeared once. Its antigen is as yet unknown. Regarding the study as a whole: Sorted-subset sequencing was shown by rarefaction to be incomplete despite large depth.

Using immunoSEQ multiplex PCR, the repertoire was profiled, and TCRdb retains in-frame clones only, with some absent. The sample contains around 2.1 million clones, more than 85% of which appear only once. The ends were cut back, 5 bases at V and 0 bases at J, with 7 bases in the middle. Germline values: CDR1 MDHEN, CDR2 SYDVKM. CDR3 length: 14 residues. This chain uses TRBV28 with TRBJ1-4; D gene uncertain. The TCR was taken from a young man in good health. Some clones in this sample may be carry-over from other donors' samples. Material for sequencing was naive CD8+ T cells from PBMCs. The CDR3 reads CASSPVATNEKLFF. Written as DNA, the CDR3 is TGTGCCAGCAGTCCAGTTGCAACTAATGAAAAACTGTTTTTT.